This TCR beta chain was recovered during a study of blood T cell repertoires in COVID-19. The wider study: PBMCs, B-cell-depleted T cells, or T cells were the source of the cDNA or gDNA that made up the material.

The authors' processing: Estimates of nucleated cell counts were drawn from the amplification of reference gene primers. Data came from immunoSEQ multiplex PCR; TCRdb stores just in-frame clones and leaves some out. V and J calls and clone size are copied from that table; D and trimming were computed from the DNA. The top ten clones hold approximately 5.6% of a sample with about 190,000 clones, around nine tenths of them seen once. With V trimmed by 3 bases and J by 2 bases, 3 bases remained unmatched. Germline-derived CDR1 and CDR2 are DFQATT and SNEGSKA (reference sequence). This CDR3 is 13 amino acids long.

The V gene is TRBV20-1, the J gene TRBJ2-7; 8 nucleotides align to TRBD2. The sequence came from a man aged 40-49 years with active or convalescent COVID-19. The source material was peripheral blood. As DNA, the CDR3 is TGCAGTGCTAGTCGGGGGGGCCCCTACGAGCAGTACTTC. This encodes CSASRGGPYEQYF.